This T cell receptor beta chain was profiled in a study of T cell repertoires in cytomegalovirus infection. Looking at the study overall: CMV infection and matching HLA type were both indicated by public TCR beta signatures.

This CDR3 has 16 amino acids. The V and J ends lost 7 bases and 8 bases respectively, with 26 bases between them. The study, taken as a whole, reports: Dominating the ex vivo response were HLA-C-restricted CMV-specific TCR beta clonotypes. Carriage of CMV together with the relevant HLA was identifiable through cumulative public TCR beta family frequency.

This clonotype was observed many times. As yet, its antigen is unknown. TCRdb analysed the reads with MiXCR anew, one entry per CDR3 protein. Here the sample spans 100,000 to 150,000 distinct CDR3 sequences, around 25% being singletons. The sample comprised PBMCs, sequenced either directly or after in vitro stimulation (not recorded which). The sequence derives from a human donor in good health (CMV status not recorded). Some clones in this sample may be carry-over from other donors' samples. The V gene is TRBV12-3 or TRBV12-4, the J gene TRBJ1-2; D is ambiguous. CDR3 DNA sequence: TGTGCCAGCACCATGAACGGATGGACCGGGGAGAGAGGCTACACCTTC. Translation gives CASTMNGWTGERGYTF.